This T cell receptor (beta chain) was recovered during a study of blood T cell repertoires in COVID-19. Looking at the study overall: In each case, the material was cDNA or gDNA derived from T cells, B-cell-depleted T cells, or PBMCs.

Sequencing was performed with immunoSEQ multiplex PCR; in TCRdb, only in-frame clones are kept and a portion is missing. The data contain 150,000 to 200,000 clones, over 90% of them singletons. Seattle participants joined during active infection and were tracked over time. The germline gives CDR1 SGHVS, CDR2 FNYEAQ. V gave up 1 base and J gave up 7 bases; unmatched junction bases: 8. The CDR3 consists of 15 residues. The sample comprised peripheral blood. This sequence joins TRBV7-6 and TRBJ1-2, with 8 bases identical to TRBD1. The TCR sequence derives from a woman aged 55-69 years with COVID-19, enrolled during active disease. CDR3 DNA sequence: TGTGCCAGCAGCTTAGAGACAGGGGCCTTGGGTGGCTACACCTTC. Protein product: CASSLETGALGGYTF.